Following are 30 T cell receptor beta chains from one sample sequenced in a study of blood T cells in healthy people across ages. Together with a sample-barcoded 5' primer, a J-beta primer mix was included in a second PCR lasting about 6 to 11 cycles. TCRdb re-analysed the 5' RACE reads in MiXCR, keeping a single row per CDR3 protein. The data hold fewer than 2,000,000 distinct CDR3 sequences, with roughly two fifths observed a single time. The sample was blood. The receptor set was obtained from a human donor in good health.

The V and J genes are TRBV12-3 or TRBV12-4 and TRBJ1-1; D is uncertain. The CDR3 covers 14 residues. V was cut by 1 base and J by 5 bases, with 11 bases left in between. CDR3 nucleotides: TGTGCCAGCAGTTTAGTAACCCCTTTGACTGAAGCTTTCTTT. Translating gives CASSLVTPLTEAFF.

The genes are TRBV4-2 and TRBJ1-3; D might be TRBD1 (6 bases). Deletions cut 3 bases from V and 3 bases from J, with 18 bases between. The CDR3 length is 17 residues. Germline lookup yields CDR1 LGHNA and CDR2 YNFKEQ. The CDR3 region has the DNA TGTGCCAGCAGCCAGGCCCAGGGGCTGTGGGGTGGAAACACCATATATTTT. Translating gives CASSQAQGLWGGNTIYF.

This clonotype was counted only a few times. The rearrangement joins TRBV9 to TRBJ2-6; 8 bases agree with TRBD2. This CDR3 is built from 18 residues. Germline-derived CDR1 and CDR2 are SGDLS and YYNGEE. Losses at the gene ends were 0 bases for V and 0 bases for J; bases not matched to a gene: 5. CDR3: CASSVVGSGTSGANVLTF. The CDR3 DNA is TGTGCCAGCAGCGTAGTGGGTAGCGGGACCTCTGGGGCCAACGTCCTGACTTTC.

In its sample, this clonotype was seen a few times. The chain couples TRBV29-1 to TRBJ1-2, with 8 nucleotides matching TRBD1. Germline values: CDR1 SQVTM, CDR2 ANQGSEA. V lost 4 bases to trimming and J lost 5 bases; unmatched junction nucleotides: 6. CDR3 length: 13 residues. In DNA, the CDR3 is TGCAGCGTTGTTTCAGGGGGCGCATATGGCTACACCTTC. This gives the protein CSVVSGGAYGYTF.

In the case of this clonotype: Its ends do not fully match the called genes, so a read error is possible. The CDR3 reads CACSLDWHSSYEQYF. DNA for the CDR3: TGTGCCTGCAGTTTAGATTGGCACAGCTCCTACGAGCAGTACTTC. This chain uses TRBV12-3 or TRBV12-4 with TRBJ2-7, with unresolved D. The length of the CDR3 is 15 residues.

A few counts support this clonotype. The chain recombines TRBV5-6 with TRBJ2-5; the D is unclear. The V gene lost 0 bases and the J gene lost 4 bases, with 13 bases spanning the gap. Per germline, CDR1 SGHDT and CDR2 YYEEEE. The CDR3 sequence is 15 residues long. CDR3 loop: CASSLVGGTAETQYF. DNA for the CDR3: TGTGCCAGCAGCTTGGTAGGCGGAACCGCAGAGACCCAGTACTTC.

This clonotype occurred a few times. This sequence joins TRBV7-6 and TRBJ2-1; D is unresolved. Per germline, CDR1 SGHVS and CDR2 FNYEAQ. The CDR3 length is 15 residues. With 1 base removed from V and 7 bases from J, the gap between germline ends came to 14 bases. The CDR3 spells CASSLVPQGMNEQFF. The DNA for the CDR3 is TGTGCCAGCAGCTTAGTCCCCCAAGGGATGAATGAGCAGTTCTTC.

This clonotype was detected only a few times. DNA for the CDR3: TGCAGTGCTATGGGGATAAACGCGATCTCCTACGAGCAGTACTTC. Protein product: CSAMGINAISYEQYF. The chain recombines TRBV20-1 with TRBJ2-7; no clear D gene. The length of the CDR3 is 15 residues. Between the trimmed V and J ends, which lost 4 bases and 0 bases, there was a span of 16 bases. The germline CDR1 and CDR2 sequences are DFQATT and SNEGSKA (reference sequence).

The CDR3 nucleotides are TGTGCCAGCAGCCAAGATTGGCTACCATACAATGAGCAGTACTTC. It is translated as CASSQDWLPYNEQYF. The V call is TRBV3-1, the J call TRBJ2-1; D call uncertain. The DNA end is a closer match to TRBJ2-7, so the J assignment may be wrong. The V gene's germline CDR1 is LGHDT and CDR2 YNNKEL (reference sequence). The CDR3 is 15 residues long.

In this sample, this clonotype turned up many times. V is TRBV20-1 and J is TRBJ1-1; TRBD1 might be the D (5 bases). Germline V lookup: CDR1 DFQATT, CDR2 SNEGSKA (reference sequence). The CDR3 has 16 residues. V lost 5 bases and J 5 bases, leaving 24 bases between the germline ends. CDR3: CSAPPFREGSWTEAFF. The CDR3 DNA sequence: TGCAGTGCTCCCCCCTTCAGGGAGGGAAGTTGGACTGAAGCTTTCTTT.

About this clonotype: At one boundary the junction diverges from the germline segment, which might be a read error. The rearrangement joins TRBV18 to TRBJ1-1, with TRBD1 matching 7 bases. The germline CDR1 and CDR2 sequences are KGHSH and LQKENI. This CDR3 has 14 amino acids. The CDR3 DNA is TGCGCCAGCTCAGCGACAGGGAAGGACACTGAAGCTTTCTTT. It yields the protein CASSATGKDTEAFF.

J is TRBJ2-5 and V is TRBV4-1; TRBD1 matches 9 bases. This CDR3 has 15 residues. V shed 1 base and J 5 bases; nucleotides not matched to a gene: 5. Germline V lookup: CDR1 MGHRA, CDR2 YSYEKL. The CDR3: CASSQGDRGRETQYF. CDR3 DNA sequence: TGCGCCAGCAGCCAAGGAGACAGGGGGAGGGAGACCCAGTACTTC.

This clonotype appeared a single time. The J gene is TRBJ1-2, the V gene TRBV7-2, with D possibly matching TRBD1 (6 bases). The CDR3 runs to 14 residues. CDR1 SGHTA and CDR2 FQGNSA come from the germline V gene. V was clipped by 5 bases and J by 8 bases, with 18 bases between them. This CDR3 reads CASSRRQGSRGYTF. The CDR3 coding sequence is TGTGCCAGCAGCCGCCGCCAGGGGTCGAGGGGCTACACCTTC.

The chain links TRBV15 to TRBJ2-3; 10 bases line up with TRBD2. V was clipped by 4 bases and J by 2 bases; unmatched bases: 9. The CDR3 is 17 residues long. The germline V gene has CDR1 LNHNV and CDR2 YYDKDF (reference sequence). CDR3 nucleotide sequence: TGTGCCACCAGCACTCGGACTAGCGGAGATAACACAGATACGCAGTATTTT. Encoded protein: CATSTRTSGDNTDTQYF.

J is TRBJ2-1 and V is TRBV6-5; 9 bases agree with TRBD2. The germline gives CDR1 MNHEY, CDR2 SVGAGI. V gave up 2 bases and J gave up 0 bases; unmatched junction bases: 8. The CDR3 runs 18 residues. The CDR3 reads CASSYGLAGRSSYNEQFF. DNA of the CDR3: TGTGCCAGCAGTTACGGGCTAGCGGGGCGAAGCTCCTACAATGAGCAGTTCTTC.

The rearrangement uses TRBV6-5 and TRBJ1-2; TRBD1 is a possible D gene (5 bases). The CDR3 sequence is 14 residues long. Germline assignment: CDR1 MNHEY and CDR2 SVGAGI. The V and J ends lost 2 bases and 8 bases respectively, with 15 bases between them. The CDR3 DNA reads as TGTGCCAGCAGTTACAGGGCAGGGAATGGAGGCTACACCTTC. It translates to CASSYRAGNGGYTF.

This clonotype came up a few times. The CDR3 DNA is TGCGCCAGCAGCCAATTCGAGGGACAGGGGACCGGCTACACCTTC. The encoded protein is CASSQFEGQGTGYTF. The rearrangement joins TRBV4-3 to TRBJ1-2, with 10 bases identical to TRBD1. Looked up from germline, CDR1 is LGHNA and CDR2 is YSLEER. The CDR3 extends over 15 amino acids. The V gene end was trimmed by 2 bases and the J gene end by 8 bases; junction bases not matched to a gene: 8.

This clonotype has just a few counts. The rearrangement links TRBV11-3 to TRBJ1-4; no clear D gene. Trimming took 5 bases from V and 4 from J, leaving 17 bases between them. CDR1 and CDR2 from the germline V gene are SGHNT and YENEEA. This CDR3 has 16 residues. The chain's CDR3 is CASSPRRRKDNEKLFF. CDR3 bases: TGTGCCAGCAGCCCAAGGAGGAGGAAAGATAATGAAAAACTGTTTTTT.

The V call is TRBV2, the J call TRBJ1-5; 9 nucleotides align to TRBD1. This CDR3 has 15 amino acids. CDR1 is SNHLY and CDR2 is FYNNEI in the germline V gene. V lost 7 bases, J lost 4 bases, and 8 bases stayed unmatched. Written as DNA, the CDR3 is TGTGCCAGCAATAACAGGGGGCTAGGGAATCAGCCCCAGCATTTT. It codes for CASNNRGLGNQPQHF.

The J gene is TRBJ1-2, the V gene TRBV5-5; D is ambiguous. CDR3 length equals 16 residues. The ends were cut back, 1 base at V and 1 base at J, with 14 bases in the middle. CDR1 and CDR2 (germline): SGHKS, YYEKEE (reference sequence). CDR3 nucleotides: TGTGCCAGCAGCTTGAGGCCCAACTATTTTAACTATGGCTACACCTTC. Translated, it gives CASSLRPNYFNYGYTF. The full variable domain, completed using reference TRBV5-5 and TRBJ1-2, is DAGVTQSPTHLIKTRGQQVTLRCSPISGHKSVSWYQQVLGQGPQFIFQYYEKEERGRGNFPDRFSARQFPNYSSELNVNALLLGDSALYLCASSLRPNYFNYGYTFGSGTRLTVV.

This chain joins TRBV15 and TRBJ1-6; 7 bases map to TRBD1. The germline V gene has CDR1 LNHNV and CDR2 YYDKDF (reference sequence). The CDR3 has 15 residues. With 5 bases clipped from V and 10 bases from J, the junction kept 11 bases outside the gene matches. The CDR3 loop is CATSGTTGPESPLHF. The CDR3 DNA is TGTGCCACCAGCGGTACGACAGGGCCGGAATCACCCCTCCACTTT.

The chain has TRBV7-2 and TRBJ1-5; D is unresolved. Germline CDR1 and CDR2: SGHTA and FQGNSA. Trimming removed 3 bases at V and 0 bases at J, with 9 bases between. The CDR3 sequence is 15 residues long. CDR3 residues: CASSLAAHSNQPQHF. The CDR3 DNA reads as TGTGCCAGCAGCTTGGCGGCCCATAGCAATCAGCCCCAGCATTTT. The complete variable domain, with remaining parts taken from reference TRBV7-2 and TRBJ1-5, reads GAGVSQSPSNKVTEKGKDVELRCDPISGHTALYWYRQSLGQGLEFLIYFQGNSAPDKSGLPSDRFSAERTGGSVSTLTIQRTQQEDSAVYLCASSLAAHSNQPQHFGDGTRLSIL.

The J gene is TRBJ2-1, the V gene TRBV20-1; TRBD2 matches at 8 bases. The CDR3 has 16 residues. The V gene's germline CDR1 is DFQATT and CDR2 SNEGSKA (reference sequence). With V trimmed by 3 bases and J by 10 bases, 17 bases remained unmatched. CDR3 bases: TGCAGTGCTAGTCCCCTTTTTGCGGGGGGAAATTACGAGCAGTTCTTC. This translates into CSASPLFAGGNYEQFF.

The V gene is TRBV7-9, the J gene TRBJ1-2; D possibly corresponds to TRBD1 (5 bases). Trimming took 3 bases from V and 7 from J, leaving 12 bases between them. This CDR3 is 13 amino acids long. Germline V gene data show CDR1 as SEHNR and CDR2 as FQNEAQ (reference sequence). The CDR3 DNA reads TGTGCCAGCAGCTTTGGAGGGGATGCTGGCTACACCTTC. Translated: CASSFGGDAGYTF.

This chain links TRBV2 with TRBJ2-6, with D perhaps matching TRBD1 or TRBD2 (5 bases each). CDR1 SNHLY and CDR2 FYNNEI come from the germline V gene. V lost 8 bases and J 2 bases, leaving 16 bases between the germline ends. The CDR3 extends over 16 amino acids. As DNA, the CDR3 is TGTGCCAGCGTGACTTTCAGGGACCCTGGGGCCAACGTCCTGACTTTC. Its translation is CASVTFRDPGANVLTF.

This chain connects TRBV6-5 to TRBJ2-4, with TRBD2 matching over 11 bases. The J call may be incorrect, as the DNA end agrees better with TRBJ2-5. The CDR3 has 15 residues. Germline CDR1 MNHEY, CDR2 SVGAGI. This chain's CDR3 is CASSYVTSGAETQYF. The CDR3 nucleotides read TGTGCCAGCAGTTACGTGACTAGCGGGGCTGAGACCCAGTACTTC.

The V and J genes are TRBV7-2 and TRBJ2-5; 8 bases agree with TRBD2. The J call is in doubt because the DNA end fits TRBJ2-7 better. The germline V gene has CDR1 SGHTA and CDR2 FQGNSA. The CDR3 is 15 amino acids. The CDR3 is CASSLVGGGYYEQYF. The CDR3 DNA reads TGTGCCAGCAGCTTAGTCGGGGGGGGGTATTACGAGCAGTACTTC.

The chain links TRBV5-5 to TRBJ2-7; D is perhaps TRBD2 (5 bases). Trimming removed 2 bases at V and 3 bases at J, with 15 bases between. The CDR3 contains 15 residues. The germline CDR1 and CDR2 sequences are SGHKS and YYEKEE (reference sequence). The CDR3 coding sequence is TGTGCCAGCAGCTTTCGGACTGGGTCAGACTACGAGCAGTACTTC. Translated, it gives CASSFRTGSDYEQYF.

This clonotype was observed a few times. The rearrangement links TRBV5-1 to TRBJ2-1, with D tentatively TRBD1 or TRBD2 (5 bases each). Between the trimmed V and J ends, which lost 4 bases and 10 bases, there was a span of 15 bases. CDR1 is SGHRS, CDR2 YFSETQ, per germline. The length of the CDR3 is 13 residues. Written as DNA, the CDR3 is TGCGCCAGCAGCCGAGATGGGGGTCAGGAGCAGTTCTTC. Translated, it gives CASSRDGGQEQFF.

This clonotype was detected only a few times. V usage is TRBV28 and J usage is TRBJ1-6; D is perhaps TRBD1 (5 bases). The germline V gene has CDR1 MDHEN and CDR2 SYDVKM. Trimming cost V 1 base and J 10 bases, with 8 bases left between them. The length of the CDR3 is 13 residues. CDR3 residues: CASSLYRDSPLHF. The CDR3 coding sequence is TGTGCCAGCAGTTTATATCGGGACTCACCCCTCCACTTT.